The next 8 T cell receptor beta chains were all read from a single sample in a study of cytomegalovirus exposure and HLA in healthy donors. 13 Jbeta primers and 60 Vbeta primers were used for the PCR. The table came from immunoSEQ multiplex PCR; TCRdb's copy has only in-frame clones and leaves some out. Of more than 150,000 clones in the sample, approximately 82% are singletons; the top ten hold about 6.4%. Sequenced material: PBMCs. Receptor source: a woman aged 45 to 65 in good health and CMV-seropositive.

V and J are TRBV11-3 and TRBJ2-1; no firm D call. The CDR3 is made up of 14 amino acids. V was shortened by 0 bases and J by 9 bases, with 12 bases between the two germline ends. Per the germline V gene, CDR1 is SGHNT and CDR2 is YENEEA. The CDR3: CASSLEAAATEQFF. The DNA for the CDR3 is TGTGCCAGCAGCTTAGAGGCGGCCGCTACTGAGCAGTTCTTC.

Comments on this clone: The same CDR3 arises from other DNA sequences in this sample as well. The J gene is TRBJ1-5, the V gene TRBV30; 7 bases are shared with TRBD1. V was pared by 1 base and J by 6 bases, with 3 bases of the junction left unmatched. Germline assignment: CDR1 GTSNPN and CDR2 SVGIG (reference sequence). The CDR3 contains 13 residues. The DNA of the CDR3 is TGTGCCTGGAGTGCAGGGGGAGGTCAGCCCCAGCATTTT. It translates to CAWSAGGGQPQHF. Complete variable domain (other parts from reference TRBV30 and TRBJ1-5): SQTIHQWPATLVQPVGSPLSLECTVEGTSNPNLYWYRQAAGRGLQLLFYSVGIGQISSEVPQNLSASRPQDRQFILSSKKLLLSDSGFYLCAWSAGGGQPQHFGDGTRLSIL.

A few counts support this clone. The V and J genes are TRBV6-1 and TRBJ1-5, with 8 bases that match TRBD1. V was pared by 4 bases and J by 9 bases, with 11 bases of the junction left unmatched. Germline-derived CDR1 and CDR2 are MNHNS and SASEGT. The CDR3 is 15 residues long. The CDR3 DNA is TGTGCCAGCAGTGGAGGAAACAGGGGGGGGGTGCCCCAGCATTTT. Protein sequence: CASSGGNRGGVPQHF.

The V gene is TRBV19, the J gene TRBJ2-1, with 10 nucleotides matching TRBD2. With V trimmed by 3 bases and J by 2 bases, 1 base remained unmatched. The CDR3 covers 15 residues. Germline CDR1 and CDR2: LNHDA and SQIVND (reference sequence). Here the CDR3 reads CASSITSGTYNEQFF. The CDR3 nucleotides are TGTGCCAGTAGTATCACTAGCGGGACCTACAATGAGCAGTTCTTC.

The V and J genes are TRBV19 and TRBJ1-1, with 8 bases identical to TRBD1. Germline V lookup: CDR1 LNHDA, CDR2 SQIVND (reference sequence). The CDR3 consists of 15 residues. Trimming removed 3 bases from V and 4 bases from J; junction bases left unmatched: 7. CDR3 protein: CASSIPRTGTTEAFF. Written as DNA, the CDR3 is TGTGCCAGTAGTATTCCCCGGACAGGGACCACTGAAGCTTTCTTT.

This chain joins TRBV7-8 and TRBJ2-4; tentative D call: TRBD1 (6 bases). The CDR3 has 15 residues. Trimming took off 1 base at V and 9 bases at J, with 16 bases between the two ends. Germline CDR1 and CDR2: SGHVS and FQNEAQ. This chain's CDR3 is CASSLGLRGVGIQYF. The CDR3 coding sequence is TGTGCCAGCAGCTTAGGCCTCAGGGGAGTAGGCATTCAGTACTTC.

V and J are TRBV11-2 and TRBJ2-7; D uncertain. CDR1 is SGHAT and CDR2 is FQNNGV in the germline V gene. This CDR3 has 11 amino acids. V gave up 5 bases and J gave up 1 base, with 3 bases separating them. For the CDR3, the DNA is TGTGCCAGCAGCCCTTCCTACGAGCAGTACTTC. It codes for CASSPSYEQYF.

The chain combines TRBV19 with TRBJ1-5; a weak D match, TRBD1 (6 bases). Looked up from germline, CDR1 is LNHDA and CDR2 is SQIVND (reference sequence). Trimming left V 3 bases short and J 6 bases short, with 15 bases between. CDR3 length: 15 residues. The chain's CDR3 is CASSIRGQLVQPQHF. In DNA, the CDR3 is TGTGCCAGTAGTATCAGGGGACAACTCGTTCAGCCCCAGCATTTT.